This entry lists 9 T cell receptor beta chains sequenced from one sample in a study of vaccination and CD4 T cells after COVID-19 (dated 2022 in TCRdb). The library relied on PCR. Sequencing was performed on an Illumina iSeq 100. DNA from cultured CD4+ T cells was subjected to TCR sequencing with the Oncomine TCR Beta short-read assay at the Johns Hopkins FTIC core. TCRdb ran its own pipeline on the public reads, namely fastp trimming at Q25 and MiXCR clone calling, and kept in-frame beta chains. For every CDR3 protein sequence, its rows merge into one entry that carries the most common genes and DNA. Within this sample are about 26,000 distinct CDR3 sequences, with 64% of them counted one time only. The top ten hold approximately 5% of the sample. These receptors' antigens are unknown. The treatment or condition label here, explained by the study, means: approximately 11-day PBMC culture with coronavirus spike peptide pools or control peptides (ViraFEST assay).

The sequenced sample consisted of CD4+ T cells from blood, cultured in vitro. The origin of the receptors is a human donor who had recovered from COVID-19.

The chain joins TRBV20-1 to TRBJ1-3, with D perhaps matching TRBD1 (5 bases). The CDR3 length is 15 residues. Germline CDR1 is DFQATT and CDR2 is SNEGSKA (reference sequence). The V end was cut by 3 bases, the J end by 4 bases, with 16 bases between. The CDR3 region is CSARESGKWGNTIYF. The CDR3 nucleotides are TGCAGTGCTAGGGAATCAGGGAAATGGGGAAACACCATATATTTT.

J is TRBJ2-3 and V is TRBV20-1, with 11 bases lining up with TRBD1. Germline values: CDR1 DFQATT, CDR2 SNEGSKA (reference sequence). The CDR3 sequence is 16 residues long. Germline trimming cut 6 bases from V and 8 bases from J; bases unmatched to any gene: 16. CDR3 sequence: CSAPDVGQGVFGTQYF. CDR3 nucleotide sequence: TGCAGTGCCCCAGATGTGGGACAGGGGGTTTTCGGTACGCAGTATTTT.

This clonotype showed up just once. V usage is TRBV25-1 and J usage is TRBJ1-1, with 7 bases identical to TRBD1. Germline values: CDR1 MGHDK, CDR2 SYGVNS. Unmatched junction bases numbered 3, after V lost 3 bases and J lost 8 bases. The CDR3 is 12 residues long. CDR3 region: CASSETGREAFF. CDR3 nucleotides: TGTGCCAGCAGTGAGACAGGGAGAGAAGCTTTCTTT.

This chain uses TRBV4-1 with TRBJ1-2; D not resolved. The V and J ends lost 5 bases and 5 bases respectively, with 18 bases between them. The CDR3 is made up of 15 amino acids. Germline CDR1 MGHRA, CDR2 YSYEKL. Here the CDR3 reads CASSSPSRREYGYTF. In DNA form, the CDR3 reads TGCGCCAGCAGCTCGCCGAGCCGTCGAGAGTATGGCTACACCTTC.

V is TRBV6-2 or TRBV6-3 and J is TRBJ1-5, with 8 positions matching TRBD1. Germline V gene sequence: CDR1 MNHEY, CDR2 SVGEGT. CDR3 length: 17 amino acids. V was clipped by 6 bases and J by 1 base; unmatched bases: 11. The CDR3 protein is CASSRLGQGRSNQPQHF. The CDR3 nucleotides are TGTGCCAGCAGCCGACTAGGACAGGGTCGGAGCAATCAGCCCCAGCATTTT.

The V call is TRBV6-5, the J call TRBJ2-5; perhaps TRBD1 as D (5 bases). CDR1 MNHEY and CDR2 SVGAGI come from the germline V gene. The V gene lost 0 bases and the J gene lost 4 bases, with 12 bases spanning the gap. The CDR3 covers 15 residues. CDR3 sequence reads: CASSYSEQGRETQYF. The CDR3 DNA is TGTGCCAGCAGTTACTCGGAGCAGGGCCGAGAGACCCAGTACTTC.

The CDR3 DNA reads as TGTGCCAGCAGTTTGACACTAGGGAGCAATCAGCCCCAGCATTTT. Encoded protein: CASSLTLGSNQPQHF. The gene calls are TRBV12-3 or TRBV12-4 and TRBJ1-5, with D unclear. The V end was cut by 3 bases, the J end by 1 base, with 10 bases between. The CDR3 is 15 residues long.

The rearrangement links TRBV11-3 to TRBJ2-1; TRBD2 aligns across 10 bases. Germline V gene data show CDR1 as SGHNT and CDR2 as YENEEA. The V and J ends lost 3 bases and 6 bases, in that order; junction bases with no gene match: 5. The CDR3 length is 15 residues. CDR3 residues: CASSFASGRGNEQFF. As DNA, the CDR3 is TGTGCCAGCAGCTTCGCTAGCGGGAGAGGCAATGAGCAGTTCTTC. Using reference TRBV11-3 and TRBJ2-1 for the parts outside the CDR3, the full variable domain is EAGVVQSPRYKIIEKKQPVAFWCNPISGHNTLYWYLQNLGQGPELLIRYENEEAVDDSQLPKDRFSAERLKGVDSTLKIQPAELGDSAVYLCASSFASGRGNEQFFGPGTRLTVL.

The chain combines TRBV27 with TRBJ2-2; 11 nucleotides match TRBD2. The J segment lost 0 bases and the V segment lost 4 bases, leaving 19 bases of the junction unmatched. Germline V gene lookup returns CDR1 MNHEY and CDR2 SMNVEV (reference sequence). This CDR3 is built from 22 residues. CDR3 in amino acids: CASSSRKIAGGPTISNTGELFF. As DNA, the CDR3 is TGTGCCAGCAGTTCTAGAAAAATAGCGGGAGGGCCGACGATATCGAACACCGGGGAGCTGTTTTTT.